The clone carrying this T cell receptor beta chain was observed a single time. In the original analysis: Cell counts per sample came from amplifying reference gene primers. Profiled with immunoSEQ multiplex PCR; TCRdb holds only in-frame clones, not every one. The V and J calls and the clone size are those of that table, but D and trimming were determined from the DNA. In the table there are under 150,000 clones, roughly 90% of which are singletons. One Seattle source followed patients from active infection through their disease course. Trimming left V 5 bases short and J 3 bases short, with 11 bases between. CDR1 and CDR2 (germline): SGHAT, FQNNGV. The length of the CDR3 is 13 residues. The data stem from a study of blood T cell repertoires in COVID-19. Study as a whole: Spain, Italy and the United States supplied samples that represented acute and convalescent COVID-19. The cDNA or gDNA used as material had been derived from T cells, B-cell-depleted T cells, or PBMCs.

The V and J genes are TRBV11-2 and TRBJ2-7, with D unresolved. This sequence originates from a man aged 55 to 70 with COVID-19, enrolled during active disease. Sequenced sample: peripheral blood. In DNA, the CDR3 is TGTGCCAGCAGCAAAGATCGAGACTACGAGCAGTACTTC. Its protein is CASSKDRDYEQYF.